This T cell receptor beta chain emerged from a study of cytomegalovirus exposure and HLA in healthy donors. The CDR3 is made up of 14 amino acids. Germline loops: CDR1 SGHRS, CDR2 YFSETQ. V lost 0 bases, J lost 6 bases, and 9 bases lay in between. PCR used 60 Vbeta primers and 13 Jbeta primers. Libraries were prepared by immunoSEQ multiplex PCR; TCRdb keeps only in-frame clonotypes and omits some of them. The sample holds 170,000 or so clones, 77% seen once. This chain joins TRBV5-1 and TRBJ1-4, with D unclear. Sequenced material: PBMCs. This receptor was taken from a woman younger than 45 in good health and CMV-seronegative. The CDR3 nucleotides read TGCGCCAGCAGCTTGGACTCGGGATATGAAAAACTGTTTTTT. Protein product: CASSLDSGYEKLFF.